Listed below are T cell receptor beta chains from one sample, sequenced in a study of tumor and adjacent non-tumor tissue in lung cancer. TCRdb reprocessed the multiplex PCR reads via MiXCR and lists one record per CDR3 protein. The top ten clones hold under 20% of a sample with some 100,000 distinct CDR3 sequences, over 55% of them seen once. The sample comprised distant non-tumor lung tissue. The receptors shown here come from a man aged 55 to 70 with non-small cell lung cancer. The CDR3 runs from the conserved cysteine through the conserved F or W. Fields, in order: J gene, D gene, clone size, CDR3 length, V gene, CDR3 protein, CDR3 DNA. A D gene is named only where the DNA matches it firmly. Size is stated for part of the rows, as once, few or many counts, or as a class when the clone is expanded.

TRBJ2-2 NA NA 16 TRBV4-3 CASSQGSGASTGELFF TGCGCCAGCAGCCAAGGAAGTGGAGCCAGCACCGGGGAGCTGTTTTTT
TRBJ2-1 NA NA 15 TRBV6-5 CASRDWRTSYNEQFF TGTGCCAGCAGAGATTGGCGGACCTCCTACAATGAGCAGTTCTTC
TRBJ2-7 TRBD1 few 17 TRBV7-9 CASTLPGQGNAPNEQYF TGTGCCAGCACCCTACCGGGACAGGGAAACGCCCCCAACGAGCAGTACTTC
TRBJ1-2 NA NA 16 TRBV6-2/TRBV6-3 CASSPDRNVGAYDYTF TGTGCCAGCAGCCCAGATCGAAACGTAGGGGCGTATGACTACACCTTT
TRBJ2-5 NA many 14 TRBV6-2/TRBV6-3 CASGEMPPRETQYF TGTGCCAGCGGGGAAATGCCCCCACGAGAGACCCAGTACTTC
TRBJ2-2 NA many 15 TRBV6-2/TRBV6-3 CASSPLPADTGELFF TGTGCCAGCAGTCCCCTACCGGCGGACACCGGGGAGCTGTTTTTT
TRBJ2-2 NA NA 14 TRBV29-1 CSISVVGRTGELFF TGCAGCATTAGTGTTGTAGGGCGAACCGGGGAGCTGTTTTTT
TRBJ2-1 NA many 14 TRBV11-1 CASSSPGVVDEQFF TGTGCCAGCAGCTCGCCCGGGGTAGTGGATGAGCAGTTCTTC
TRBJ1-6 TRBD1 NA 15 TRBV6-5 CASYKYTGANSPLHF TGTGCCAGTTACAAATATACAGGGGCAAATTCACCCCTCCACTTT
TRBJ2-7 TRBD2 NA 15 TRBV6-2/TRBV6-3 CASSYSSSGAYEQYF TGTGCCAGCAGTTACTCTTCTAGCGGGGCCTACGAGCAGTACTTC
TRBJ2-3 NA NA 15 TRBV28 CVSFDGPSSTDTQYF TGTGTCAGCTTCGACGGACCGAGTAGCACAGATACGCAGTATTTT
TRBJ1-1 NA NA 13 TRBV29-1 CSVEDGGNTESFF TGCAGCGTTGAAGACGGCGGAAACACTGAATCTTTCTTT
TRBJ1-5 NA NA 14 TRBV7-9 CASSLTGTGQPQHF TGTGCCAGCAGCCTCACAGGGACGGGTCAGCCCCAGCATTTT
TRBJ2-1 TRBD2 NA 16 TRBV4-2 CASNQDVAGGYNEQFF TGTGCCAGCAACCAGGACGTGGCGGGAGGGTACAATGAGCAGTTCTTC
TRBJ2-1 NA NA 14 TRBV20-1 CSAIPGTLNNEQFF TGCAGTGCTATTCCCGGGACACTAAACAATGAGCAGTTCTTC
TRBJ2-7 NA NA 20 TRBV6-5 CASSYPMRRQGREGQFEQYF TGTGCCAGCAGTTACCCAATGAGGAGACAGGGGCGGGAGGGCCAGTTCGAGCAGTACTTC
TRBJ2-3 NA NA 16 TRBV5-6 CASSLEVSVGTDTQYF TGTGCCAGCAGCTTGGAGGTTAGCGTGGGAACAGATACGCAGTACTTT
TRBJ2-3 NA NA 14 TRBV10-3 CAIRGDSLTDTLYF TGTGCCATCAGGGGGGACTCGCTCACAGATACGCTGTATTTT
TRBJ2-3 NA NA 13 TRBV6-2/TRBV6-3 CASSHPETDTQYF TGTGCCAGCAGTCATCCAGAAACAGATACGCAGTATTTT
TRBJ2-3 NA NA 15 TRBV14 CASSLAGFNTDTQYF TGTGCCAGCAGCCTAGCTGGGTTTAACACAGATACGCAGTATTTT
TRBJ2-5 NA many 13 TRBV7-8 CASSLDVRETQYF TGTGCCAGCAGCTTAGATGTCAGAGAGACCCAGTACTTC
TRBJ1-5 NA NA 14 TRBV2 CASSERDRNQPQHF TGTGCCAGCAGTGAGCGCGATAGGAATCAGCCCCAGCATTTT
TRBJ2-5 TRBD2 many 14 TRBV7-2 CASSRGLAEETQYF TGTGCCAGCAGCAGGGGACTAGCGGAAGAGACCCAGTACTTC
TRBJ2-3 NA few 11 TRBV10-2 CARSVVDTQYF TGCGCCAGAAGTGTAGTAGATACGCAGTATTTT
TRBJ2-3 NA many 16 TRBV29-1 CSVEDRQGGVTDTQYF TGCAGCGTTGAAGATCGTCAGGGCGGGGTCACAGATACGCAGTATTTT
TRBJ2-7 NA NA 14 TRBV11-3 CASSAGWGFYEQYF TGTGCCAGCAGCGCCGGTTGGGGTTTCTACGAGCAGTACTTC
TRBJ2-3 TRBD2 few 17 TRBV20-1 CSARDARTSERTDTQYF TGCAGTGCTAGAGACGCCCGGACTAGCGAGAGGACAGATACGCAGTATTTT
TRBJ2-3 NA NA 15 TRBV11-2 CASSQGTSPTDMHYF TGTGCCAGCAGCCAGGGGACAAGTCCAACAGATATGCATTATTTT
TRBJ2-7 TRBD1 many 13 TRBV13 CASSLQGAYEQYF TGTGCCAGCAGCTTGCAGGGGGCATACGAGCAGTACTTC
TRBJ2-1 NA NA 13 TRBV19 CVSSIIAQGEQFF TGTGTCAGTAGTATTATCGCCCAAGGGGAGCAGTTCTTC
TRBJ2-3 TRBD1 few 14 TRBV20-1 CSASSGTGGDTQYF TGCAGTGCTAGTTCGGGGACAGGGGGGGATACGCAGTATTTT
TRBJ2-5 NA NA 14 TRBV4-2 CTSSQDVSGETQYF TGTACCAGCAGCCAAGATGTCTCCGGGGAGACCCAGTACTTC
TRBJ2-3 NA NA 13 TRBV5-4 CASILAGTDTQYF TGTGCCAGCATCTTGGCGGGCACAGATACGCAGTATTTT
TRBJ2-6 NA NA 16 TRBV4-3 CASSQERPFGANVLTF TGTGCCAGCAGCCAAGAACGTCCCTTCGGGGCCAACGTCCTGACTTTC
TRBJ2-5 NA NA 15 TRBV11-2 CASSLAPPEGETQYF TGTGCCAGCAGCTTAGCCCCCCCAGAGGGAGAGACCCAGTACTTC
TRBJ1-2 TRBD1 NA 13 TRBV12-3/TRBV12-4 CASSFTGDYGYTF TGTGCCAGCAGTTTTACAGGGGACTATGGCTACACCTTC
TRBJ1-5 NA many 14 TRBV28 CASRQPGNNQPQHF TGTGCCAGCAGGCAGCCCGGGAACAATCAGCCCCAGCATTTT
TRBJ2-2 NA NA 19 TRBV4-3 CASSQDPAVGSANTGELFF TGCGCCAGCAGCCAAGATCCCGCAGTGGGCAGCGCGAACACCGGGGAGCTGTTTTTT
TRBJ2-1 TRBD2 NA 15 TRBV28 CAGSHTSGRAGDQFF TGTGCCGGCAGCCACACTAGCGGGAGGGCCGGTGATCAGTTCTTC
TRBJ2-3 TRBD1 NA 17 TRBV12-3/TRBV12-4 CASSLLTGGSSNQPQYF TGTGCCAGCAGTTTATTGACAGGGGGCAGTAGCAATCAGCCCCAGTATTTT
TRBJ2-3 NA medium-sized 14 TRBV12-3/TRBV12-4 CASSLVEGPDTQYF TGTGCCAGCAGTTTAGTGGAGGGGCCAGATACGCAGTATTTT
TRBJ2-3 NA few 17 TRBV11-1 CAGSSPLLTRGVDTQYF TGTGCCGGCAGCTCGCCCCTCTTGACCCGAGGTGTAGATACGCAGTATTTT
TRBJ2-4 TRBD1 NA 14 TRBV20-1 CSARGQGVGNIKYF TGCAGTGCTAGAGGACAGGGGGTGGGAAACATAAAGTACTTC
TRBJ2-1 NA NA 13 TRBV29-1 CSVGPSSYNEQFF TGCAGCGTTGGCCCGAGCTCCTATAATGAGCAGTTCTTC
TRBJ2-7 TRBD1 NA 15 TRBV10-3 CAISPRTGGRYDQYF TGTGCCATCAGTCCAAGGACAGGGGGTCGGTACGATCAGTATTTC
TRBJ2-3 TRBD2 few 18 TRBV2 CASCGPGLAGGSTDTQYF TGTGCCAGCTGTGGACCGGGACTAGCGGGAGGAAGCACAGATACGCAGTATTTT
TRBJ2-2 NA NA 16 TRBV11-1 CASNLIGRKNTGELFF TGTGCTAGCAACTTGATCGGACGCAAGAATACCGGGGAGCTGTTTTTT
TRBJ2-3 NA NA 13 TRBV6-2/TRBV6-3 CANSSTGSGAQYF TGTGCCAACAGTTCCACGGGCAGTGGCGCGCAGTATTTT
TRBJ2-1 NA many 12 TRBV20-1 CSAPGTYNEQFF TGCAGTGCTCCGGGGACTTACAATGAGCAGTTCTTC
TRBJ2-7 NA NA 15 TRBV11-2 CASNLAHGGDNGQYF TGTGCCAGCAACTTAGCCCACGGGGGCGATAACGGGCAATACTTC